This T cell receptor (beta chain) was identified during a study of response to subunit inactivated influenza vaccine. A word on this clonotype: Lacking the conserved final phenylalanine or tryptophan, this CDR3 likely reflects a read error.

The germline V gene has CDR1 DFQATT and CDR2 SNEGSKA (reference sequence). J gave up 6 bases and V 1 base, and 10 bases lay outside the gene matches. The CDR3 totals 15 residues. One entry per CDR3 protein, called by TCRdb with MiXCR from the RT-PCR reads. The sample has about 570,000 distinct CDR3 sequences, around 11% seen once; the top ten hold more than 9.5%. In addition, the sample was reused for a study of T cells expressing NK-cell markers. Per that paper: As the method of synthesis, 5'RACE template switching with UMIs yielded TCR beta cDNA. From sorted CD3+CD56+NKG2C+, CD3+CD56+NKG2C- and CD3+CD56-NKG2C+ T cells came the TCR beta repertoires. A range of about 1.0-7.5% of CD8+ T cells consisted of dominant NKG2C+ clonotypes in roughly 6 donors.

Sample: PBMCs from blood, taken on the day of vaccination. The genes are TRBV20-1 and TRBJ2-5, with 8 positions matching TRBD2. This receptor was obtained from a man aged 45-60 years who received an inactivated influenza vaccine. CDR3 amino acids: CSARVGGTSAKTQYL. The CDR3 DNA follows: TGCAGTGCTAGAGTAGGCGGGACTAGTGCTAAGACCCAGTACCTC.